This TCR beta chain was documented in a study of regulatory dendritic cells for organ transplantation. About the study: Regulatory dendritic cells came from monocytes given vitamin D3 and IL-10.

On this clone itself: Its antigen is undetermined.

Profiled with immunoSEQ multiplex PCR; TCRdb holds only in-frame clones, not every one. The sample lists 9,500 to 11,000 clones, roughly 70% occurring once. CFSE-labeled sorted T cells met regulatory or mature dendritic cells for about five days. CD4+ or CD8+ T cells were sorted as naive CD45RA+ or memory CD45RO+. Germline loops: CDR1 SGHRS, CDR2 YFSETQ. The CDR3 loop spans 15 amino acids. The V and J ends lost 0 bases and 2 bases respectively, with 6 bases between them. The genes are TRBV5-1 and TRBJ2-6, with no clear D. Material: memory CD4+ T cells from blood cultured with regulatory dendritic cells. Sample subset: CD45RO+ memory T cells. The source is a human donor in good health. In nucleotides, the CDR3 is TGCGCCAGCAGCTTGGGGGCTCCTGGGGCCAACGTCCTGACTTTC. Protein product: CASSLGAPGANVLTF.